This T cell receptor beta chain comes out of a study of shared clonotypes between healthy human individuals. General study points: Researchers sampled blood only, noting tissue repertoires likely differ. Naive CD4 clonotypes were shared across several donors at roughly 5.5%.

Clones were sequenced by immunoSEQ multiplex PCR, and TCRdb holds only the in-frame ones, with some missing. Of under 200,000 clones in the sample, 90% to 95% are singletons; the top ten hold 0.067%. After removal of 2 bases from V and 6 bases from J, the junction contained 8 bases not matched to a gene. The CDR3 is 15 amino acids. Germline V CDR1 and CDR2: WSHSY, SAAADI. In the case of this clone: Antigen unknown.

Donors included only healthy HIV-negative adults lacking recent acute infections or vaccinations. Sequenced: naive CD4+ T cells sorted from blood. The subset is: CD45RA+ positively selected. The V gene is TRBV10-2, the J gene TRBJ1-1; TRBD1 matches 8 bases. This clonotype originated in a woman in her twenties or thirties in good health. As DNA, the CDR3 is TGCGCCAGCAGTGAGGTCGACAGGGGAGGACCTGAAGCTTTCTTT. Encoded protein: CASSEVDRGGPEAFF.